This note documents a single T cell receptor (beta chain) sequence. The length of the CDR3 is 14 residues. Germline V gene lookup returns CDR1 SGHRS and CDR2 YFSETQ. Trimming removed 2 bases from V and 7 bases from J, with 15 bases in between. TCRdb's table, derived via immunoSEQ multiplex PCR, lists solely in-frame clones and lacks some. This table has approximately 470,000 clones, roughly 87% appearing once. This record belongs to a study of blood T cell repertoires in COVID-19. Material for sequencing was PBMCs or T cells enriched from blood (not recorded which). This TCR was sampled from a woman aged 18-29 years who had recovered from COVID-19. The gene calls are TRBV5-1 and TRBJ1-1; tentatively, D is TRBD1 (5 bases). The CDR3 bases are TGCGCCAGCAGCTTTACAGGACGGGAGTATGAAGCTTTCTTT. It encodes CASSFTGREYEAFF.